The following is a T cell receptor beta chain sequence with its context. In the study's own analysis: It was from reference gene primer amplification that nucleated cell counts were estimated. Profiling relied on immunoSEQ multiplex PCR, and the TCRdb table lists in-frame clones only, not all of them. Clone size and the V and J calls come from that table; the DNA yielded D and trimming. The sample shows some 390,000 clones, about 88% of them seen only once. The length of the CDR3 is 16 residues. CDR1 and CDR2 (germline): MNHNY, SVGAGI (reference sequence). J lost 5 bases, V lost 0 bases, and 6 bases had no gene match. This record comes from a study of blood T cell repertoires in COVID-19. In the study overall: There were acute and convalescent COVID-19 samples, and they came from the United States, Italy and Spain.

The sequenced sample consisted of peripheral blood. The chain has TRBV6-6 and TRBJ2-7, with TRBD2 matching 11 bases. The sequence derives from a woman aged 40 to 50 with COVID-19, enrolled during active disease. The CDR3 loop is CASSYSPSGRIHEQYF. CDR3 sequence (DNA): TGTGCCAGCAGTTACTCTCCTAGCGGGAGGATCCACGAGCAGTACTTC.